These 15 T cell receptor beta chains came from one sample sequenced in a study of technical replicates of blood from several donors. Assay used: immunoSEQ multiplex PCR; TCRdb lists only in-frame clones, some missing. The repertoire has about 81,000 clones, 80% to 90% of them found once; the top ten carry roughly 4%. The sequenced material came from PBMCs. The receptor set was obtained from a human donor in good health. Some clones in this sample may be carry-over from other donors' samples.

A remark on this clone: An end of the junction differs from the germline gene, which may be a read error. CDR3 sequence: CASSIGLAGGADTQYF. CDR3 DNA sequence: TGTGCCAGCAGCATAGGACTAGCGGGAGGAGCAGATACGCAGTATTTT. This chain connects TRBV13 to TRBJ2-3; 14 bases line up with TRBD2. Germline V gives CDR1 PRHDT, CDR2 FYEKMQ (reference sequence). CDR3 size: 16 residues. Based on the CDR3 plus reference TRBV13 and TRBJ2-3, the full variable domain is AAGVIQSPRHLIKEKRETATLKCYPIPRHDTVYWYQQGPGQDPQFLISFYEKMQSDKGSIPDRFSAQQFSDYHSELNMSSLELGDSALYFCASSIGLAGGADTQYFGPGTRLTVL.

This chain uses TRBV13 with TRBJ1-1, with D perhaps matching TRBD1 (5 bases). The CDR3 extends over 14 amino acids. The germline V gene encodes CDR1 PRHDT and CDR2 FYEKMQ (reference sequence). The germline V and J ends were trimmed by 3 bases and 1 base, with 9 bases remaining between them. CDR3 bases: TGTGCCAGCAGCTTGGACACCTCGAACACTGAAGCTTTCTTT. Its translation: CASSLDTSNTEAFF.

The V call is TRBV4-3, the J call TRBJ1-6, with D perhaps TRBD1 (6 bases). Germline V lookup: CDR1 LGHNA, CDR2 YSLEER. The V end lost 0 bases, the J end lost 4 bases, and 13 bases lay between the germline ends. The CDR3 is made up of 17 amino acids. The CDR3 region has the DNA TGCGCCAGCAGCCAAGATAGGTCCGGACAGTATAATTCACCCCTCCACTTT. Amino acid sequence: CASSQDRSGQYNSPLHF.

This clone was seen more than once but under ten times. This rearrangement joins TRBV6-5 to TRBJ1-5; a possible D gene is TRBD1 (6 bases). Trimming removed 6 bases from V and 1 base from J, with 10 bases in between. Germline lookup yields CDR1 MNHEY and CDR2 SVGAGI. This CDR3 is 14 amino acids long. The CDR3 spells CASSGQPSNQPQHF. CDR3 bases: TGTGCCAGCAGCGGACAGCCCAGCAATCAGCCCCAGCATTTT.

The J gene is TRBJ2-4, the V gene TRBV5-4; 11 nucleotides agree with TRBD1. The CDR3 has 16 residues. The V segment lost 4 bases and the J segment 2 bases; nucleotides outside the gene matches: 5. Germline loops: CDR1 SGHNT, CDR2 YYREEE (reference sequence). The CDR3 protein is CASSPGQGASKNIQYF. In DNA, the CDR3 is TGTGCCAGCAGCCCAGGACAGGGGGCCTCCAAAAACATTCAGTACTTC.

The genes are TRBV7-9 and TRBJ2-5, with D possibly being TRBD2 (7 bases). The CDR3 has 15 residues. Germline V lookup: CDR1 SEHNR, CDR2 FQNEAQ (reference sequence). Trimming shortened V by 3 bases and J by 1 base, and 12 bases separated the two germline ends. The CDR3 sequence: CASSFLGGVQETQYF. As DNA, the CDR3 is TGTGCCAGCAGCTTCCTAGGGGGGGTCCAAGAGACCCAGTACTTC.

This chain connects TRBV18 to TRBJ1-1; D perhaps matches TRBD1 (6 bases). CDR1 is KGHSH and CDR2 is LQKENI in the germline V gene. The CDR3 totals 13 residues. V lost 3 bases and J lost 7, with 12 bases in between. CDR3 in amino acids: CASSPEGGVEAFF. The CDR3 bases are TGTGCCAGCTCACCCGAAGGGGGGGTTGAAGCTTTCTTT.

DNA of the CDR3: TGTGCCAGCAGTTTGATGACAGGGTCGGCGACGCAGTATTTT. Translated: CASSLMTGSATQYF. The rearrangement uses TRBV7-2 and TRBJ2-3; 7 bases map to TRBD1. The trim removed 6 bases at V and 9 bases at J, leaving 12 bases unmatched. Looked up from germline, CDR1 is SGHTA and CDR2 is FQGNSA. The CDR3 has 14 amino acids.

The chain employs TRBV29-1 and TRBJ1-1; TRBD1 matches 7 bases. The CDR3 has 12 amino acids. With V trimmed by 6 bases and J by 8 bases, 9 bases remained unmatched. Germline assignment: CDR1 SQVTM and CDR2 ANQGSEA. As DNA, the CDR3 is TGCAGCGTCCATCCTCTGGACAGGGAAGCTTTCTTT. Translating it yields CSVHPLDREAFF.

This chain uses TRBV7-9 with TRBJ2-3; no reliable D call. V lost 1 base, J lost 1 base, and 3 bases lay in between. CDR3 size: 13 residues. Per germline, CDR1 SEHNR and CDR2 FQNEAQ (reference sequence). The CDR3 nucleotides are TGTGCCAGCAGCTTAGGAGGCACAGATACGCAGTATTTT. As protein: CASSLGGTDTQYF.

This clone was observed once. The CDR3 protein is CASSQDVGGRPYEQYF. The CDR3 region has the DNA TGTGCCAGCAGCCAAGACGTGGGGGGAAGACCCTACGAGCAGTACTTC. The V call is TRBV4-2, the J call TRBJ2-7; possibly TRBD2 for D (6 bases). The length of the CDR3 is 16 residues. CDR1 and CDR2 (germline): LGHNA, YNFKEQ. Deletions cut 0 bases from V and 2 bases from J, with 14 bases between.

The rearrangement links TRBV20-1 to TRBJ2-7, with D possibly matching TRBD2 (5 bases). This CDR3 has 11 amino acids. Between the trimmed V and J ends, which lost 3 bases and 4 bases, there was a span of 7 bases. In germline, CDR1 is DFQATT, CDR2 SNEGSKA (reference sequence). The CDR3: CSARREYEQYF. The CDR3 region has the DNA TGCAGTGCTAGGAGGGAGTACGAGCAGTACTTC.

The chain has TRBV7-3 and TRBJ2-7, with TRBD1 matching 7 bases. The CDR3 is 15 residues long. CDR1 SGHTA and CDR2 FQGTGA come from the germline V gene. Trimming at V came to 5 bases and at J to 4 bases, leaving 11 bases not matched to a gene. In DNA, the CDR3 is TGTGCCAGCAGCACGGGACAGCCCACCCATTACGAGCAGTACTTC. It codes for CASSTGQPTHYEQYF. Supplemented by reference TRBV7-3 and TRBJ2-7, the full variable domain reads GAGVSQTPSNKVTEKGKYVELRCDPISGHTALYWYRQSLGQGPEFLIYFQGTGAADDSGLPNDRFFAVRPEGSVSTLKIQRTERGDSAVYLCASSTGQPTHYEQYFGPGTRLTVT.

This sequence joins TRBV7-2 and TRBJ2-5, with TRBD1 identical over 8 bases. This CDR3 spans 14 amino acids. Trimming took 7 bases from V and 5 from J; bases not matched to a gene: 9. Germline values: CDR1 SGHTA, CDR2 FQGNSA. As DNA, the CDR3 is TGTGCCAGCACCAACCGACAGGGGACTGAGACCCAGTACTTC. This sequence encodes CASTNRQGTETQYF.

The chain couples TRBV4-1 to TRBJ2-1; D ambiguous. CDR3 size: 17 residues. Trimming removed 2 bases at V and 0 bases at J, with 14 bases between. Germline V CDR1 and CDR2: MGHRA, YSYEKL. CDR3 amino acids: CASSQIAEPSSYNEQFF. The CDR3 DNA is TGCGCCAGCAGCCAAATTGCGGAGCCAAGCTCCTACAATGAGCAGTTCTTC.